The source of this T cell receptor beta chain is a study of cytomegalovirus exposure and HLA in healthy donors listed by TCRdb under 2017. Context from the whole study: In an earlier analysis of roughly 500 of the donors, around 300 Gb of sequence data and some 120 million unique TCR beta sequences from about 180 million T cells were reported. An early release that covered more than 550 HLA-typed donors contained 250 to 350 gigabases of sequencing data and about 93 million unique TCR sequences. Of the approximately 400 genotyped donors, approximately 83% fell in the genetic ancestry cluster associated with self-reported Caucasian donors. The study aimed to test whether signatures of past pathogen exposure could be identified by cataloging public T cell receptors. The T cell repertoires of around 670 subjects were profiled by immunosequencing and related to cytomegalovirus serostatus. Along with the approximately 700-subject first cohort, a separate validation cohort of roughly 110 different subjects was used. To predict cytomegalovirus infection status, the study brought together high-throughput TCR immunosequencing, statistical association of individual TCRs with disease status, and machine learning. In a later analysis, previously published TCR beta repertoires from more than 500 donors were re-analyzed and high-resolution HLA genotyping was added so that TCR occurrence patterns could be studied. The later analysis used no new phenotypic data to find candidate immune exposures, relying instead on TCR beta sequences and their occurrence across donors. An earlier analysis of 500 to 750 of the donors applied high-throughput TCR beta sequencing to assess whether each TCR beta V gene segment acted as functional or pseudogenic. Donor age, sex, ethnicity and CMV serostatus were collected together with the repertoire data. In a later genetic analysis, genome-wide SNP genotypes for about 55% of the roughly 700 donors were used, and that subset was treated as a discovery cohort. All discovery cohort repertoires had been generated on a single sequencing platform. Class I and class II HLA loci were covered by the typing at four-digit resolution. The number of typed donors differed by locus: 629-630 for A, B, C, DRB1 and DQB1; approximately 540 for DQA1; 606 for DPA1; and some 450 for DPB1. Four to six DR-DQ haplotypes were handled as single units for association and clustering, since linkage in the cohort was strong. Across around 400 genotyped donors of the cohort, an average of roughly 250,000 unique TCR beta nucleotide sequences per donor were sequenced, and approximately 17% of those sequences were non-productive.

The cohort was made up of several hundred healthy bone marrow donors. At the time of sampling, all cohort members were nominally healthy, though unrecorded immune exposures were likely present. The donor was CMV seronegative and belonged to the group of 320 or so seronegative cohort members. A peripheral blood sample was collected from each donor, and TCR beta sequencing was performed on peripheral blood mononuclear cells. The Qiagen DNeasy Blood Extraction Kit was used to extract genomic DNA from the blood cell samples. The library relied on the immunoSEQ multiplex PCR assay. For the multiplex PCR, a mixture combining 60 forward primers for TCR Vbeta segments and 13 reverse primers for TCR Jbeta segments was used. A multiplex PCR assay on genomic DNA amplified the CDR3 region of rearranged TCR beta genes. The Illumina HiSeq System was used to sequence the amplified TCR beta libraries as 87-base-pair reads. The study's own analysis went as follows. Across the 500 to 850 repertoires, a later analysis counted approximately 75 million unique TCR beta chains, 9.5 million to 12 million of which were shared by at least two donors. A nearest-neighbor algorithm error-corrected the raw reads and collapsed the reads into unique sequences, merging closely related sequences to remove PCR and sequencing errors. CDR3 sequences were aligned to IMGT reference sequences to assign V, D and J gene segments. Each retained sequence needed at least a six-nucleotide match to both a V gene segment and a J gene segment. Rearrangements were classified as productive when the CDR3 lacked stop codons and remained in frame with V and J, and all other rearrangements were classified as non-productive. CDR3 was defined by IMGT convention, running from the second conserved V-encoded cysteine to the conserved J-encoded phenylalanine. Sequences without an unambiguous match to a single V gene segment were excluded from the earlier analysis of about 600 of the donors. An earlier analysis of 587 of the donors called V segments functional above 56.7% productive rearrangements and segregating when the between-donor standard deviation exceeded 5%. To diagnose cytomegalovirus status from the catalog of TCR beta chain sequences, a statistical classification framework was built. In a later analysis, V and J genes were assigned by comparing TCR nucleotide sequences against IMGT/GENE-DB human TR gene sequences. A later analysis assigned CDR3 sequences and most-parsimonious VDJ recombination scenarios with the TCRdist pipeline. A later analysis defined each TCR beta chain by its CDR3 amino acid sequence plus V-gene family, and excluded reads lacking a unique V-gene family. As a way to deal with suspected cross-contamination and a sequencing artifact, a later analysis dropped approximately 570 nucleotide sequences that were highly shared and had low generation probability. In a later analysis, a clonal expansion index was calculated for each public chain from normalized within-repertoire ranks of inferred template counts. A later analysis computed generation probabilities with a VDJ recombination model fitted to out-of-frame rearrangements, and checked the results against IGoR. A later analysis scored TCR-TCR, TCR-HLA and TCR-CMV co-occurrence with hypergeometric tests, applying a repertoire-size bias correction to TCR pairs. A later analysis estimated false discovery rates by permuting HLA or CMV assignments 20 times. In a later analysis, co-occurring TCRs were grouped using DBSCAN, and TCRdist sequence similarity was added for clustering within HLA-allele-positive subsets. For co-occurrence clustering, repertoires with fewer than 30,000 or more than 120,000 public chains were excluded, along with five repertoires with anomalous nucleotide sharing. Drawn from immuneACCESS, this table holds only the in-frame rearrangements with V and J called that TCRdb kept. Clones are partly lost; checked studies trace under half to an unresolved V gene and leave the rest unexplained. V and J calls and clone size come straight from that table; D and trimming were deduced from the DNA. The sample has 150,000 to 200,000 clones on record, approximately 80% of them singletons. Of the sample, less than 2% is held by the ten largest clones.

The full study reports these points: Because HLA typing was unavailable for some donors at each locus, only the typed subset was used in association tests. The sequencing pipeline was judged likely to have produced a cluster of highly shared sequence variants as a technical artifact. Assigning TCR associations to individual alleles was difficult when HLA alleles, especially DR and DQ, strongly co-occurred. Linkage disequilibrium might explain the correlated functional status among segregating V segments, but an unknown experimental factor could not be excluded. In an earlier analysis of 587 of the donors, most TCR beta V segments appeared in productive rearrangements about 90% or about 30% of the time, broadly matching IMGT annotations. The classifier was reported to diagnose cytomegalovirus status with high specificity and sensitivity in both the original cohort and the validation cohort. The cohort was sequenced for TCR beta chains only, and without alpha or paired-chain data the features that could be detected were limited. Some IMGT-functional V segments, including TRBV6-2 and TRBV6-3, could not be told apart with the 87-base-pair reads, so those segments were excluded. Most TCR sequences were seen in very few donors, while some public TCRs were found in many individuals. In a later analysis, most CMV-associated TCR beta chains were found to appear HLA-restricted, with HLA associations seemingly driven largely by CMV exposure. According to the authors, the approach could potentially be generalized to other disease states and immunological phenotypes. A later analysis found that HLA-associated TCR beta chains were more clonally expanded and had lower generation probabilities than equally common non-associated chains. The earlier analysis of almost 600 of the donors excluded roughly 17 rarely observed V segments, including chromosome 9 orphons, because counts were too low. In vitro tests confirmed that a few of the cytomegalovirus-associated TCR beta chains recognize cytomegalovirus antigens. The presence/absence analyses assumed that sequencing depth was roughly uniform across donors, and that assumption may not be true. CMV serostatus was the only immune exposure information available for the cohort. A total of roughly 160 TCR beta chains were listed by the study as associated with cytomegalovirus. Specific HLA alleles were associated with roughly 16,000 TCR beta sequences at a false discovery rate of 0.05 in a later analysis. A later analysis found that TCR association rates varied across HLA loci, with DRB1 alleles showing the most associated TCRs and HLA-C alleles the fewest. Several of the top co-occurrence clusters appeared to be linked to parvovirus B19, influenza, CMV and Epstein-Barr virus, according to a later analysis. A further reported finding was that TCR beta sequences accurately predicted the HLA-A and HLA-B alleles for most subjects in the first cohort. A later genetic analysis reported fewer N-insertions in productive TCRs among donors in an Asian-associated ancestry cluster than the roughly 640-donor mean. An association between a missense DCLRE1C variant and V-gene and J-gene trimming of TCR beta chains was found in a later genetic analysis and replicated in an independent cohort.

CDR1 and CDR2 are drawn from the germline V gene: MGHRA, YSYEKL. The junction carries 17 bases between V and J, which are trimmed by 0 bases and 9 bases respectively. There are 15 amino acids in the CDR3, from cysteine to phenylalanine inclusive. Only the CDR3 DNA is retained, 45 bases long and in frame from the first base. In regard to this clone: Its target antigen remains unknown. One base away there is no much larger clone; base qualities are not given.

Material for sequencing was PBMCs. The TCR sequence derives from a woman aged 18 to 35 in good health and CMV-seronegative. The chain is assembled from TRBV4-1 and TRBJ2-5; TRBD1 could be the D gene, as 6 bases match. Here the CDR3 is given as CASSQEGTSSKAQYF. At the DNA level, the sequence is TGCGCCAGCAGCCAAGAAGGGACATCCTCTAAGGCCCAGTACTTC.